The 31 T cell receptor beta chains below were found in one sample sequenced in a study of cytomegalovirus exposure and HLA in healthy donors. PCR used 60 Vbeta primers and 13 Jbeta primers. The table came from immunoSEQ multiplex PCR; TCRdb's copy has only in-frame clones and leaves some out. The table lists 100,000 to 150,000 clones, around three quarters of them singletons. The sequenced sample was PBMCs. These receptors were obtained from a man under 40 in good health and CMV-seropositive.

The genes are TRBV29-1 and TRBJ2-3, with a possible D match to TRBD1 (7 bases). Germline V lookup: CDR1 SQVTM, CDR2 ANQGSEA. V was shortened by 7 bases and J by 4 bases, with 18 bases between the two germline ends. The CDR3 has 14 residues. The CDR3 DNA is TGCAGCGGGACTCAGGGGGGAGGCCCAGATACGCAGTATTTT. Its translation is CSGTQGGGPDTQYF.

The genes are TRBV25-1 and TRBJ2-3; 7 nucleotides match TRBD1. Germline CDR1 MGHDK, CDR2 SYGVNS. V gave up 3 bases and J gave up 0 bases; unmatched junction bases: 6. The CDR3 totals 16 residues. The CDR3 DNA reads as TGTGCCAGCAGTGATTCGAGGACAGGAAGCACAGATACGCAGTATTTT. Its protein is CASSDSRTGSTDTQYF.

The chain has TRBV13 and TRBJ2-3; 8 bases are shared with TRBD2. The V gene end was trimmed by 4 bases and the J gene end by 9 bases; junction bases not matched to a gene: 3. The CDR3 runs 12 residues. Per germline, CDR1 PRHDT and CDR2 FYEKMQ (reference sequence). CDR3 coding DNA: TGTGCCAGCAGCTCGGGGGGGGACACGCAGTATTTT. It codes for CASSSGGDTQYF.

The chain is built from TRBV18 and TRBJ2-1, with TRBD1 identical over 9 bases. The V segment lost 2 bases and the J segment 8 bases; nucleotides outside the gene matches: 7. Germline assignment: CDR1 KGHSH and CDR2 LQKENI. The CDR3 runs to 15 residues. CDR3 sequence reads: CASSPGTGGWDEQFF. DNA for the CDR3: TGTGCCAGCTCACCAGGCACAGGGGGCTGGGATGAGCAGTTCTTC.

The rearrangement uses TRBV6-1 and TRBJ1-5; no firm D call. This CDR3 has 14 amino acids. Between the trimmed V and J ends, which lost 4 bases and 4 bases, there was a span of 11 bases. Germline V lookup: CDR1 MNHNS, CDR2 SASEGT. CDR3 sequence (DNA): TGTGCCAGCAGTGCTAGGGAGACAAATCAGCCCCAGCATTTT. It codes for CASSARETNQPQHF.

V and J are TRBV4-1 and TRBJ1-4; 9 positions match TRBD1. CDR1 and CDR2 (germline): MGHRA, YSYEKL. The CDR3 contains 16 residues. V was pared by 4 bases and J by 6 bases, with 9 bases of the junction left unmatched. In DNA, the CDR3 is TGCGCCAGCAGCCCAAGCACAGGGGGCGGTTATGAAAAACTGTTTTTT. Translating gives CASSPSTGGGYEKLFF.

This chain joins TRBV9 and TRBJ2-7; TRBD1 might be the D (5 bases). V was cut by 3 bases and J by 2 bases, with 12 bases left in between. Germline CDR1 and CDR2: SGDLS and YYNGEE. There are 14 residues in the CDR3. In DNA form, the CDR3 reads TGTGCCAGCAGCGCCCAGGGTGGCCCCTACGAGCAGTACTTC. This gives the protein CASSAQGGPYEQYF.

V usage is TRBV11-3 and J usage is TRBJ1-1; 7 bases fit TRBD1. CDR3 length: 14 residues. The trim removed 5 bases at V and 5 bases at J, leaving 8 bases unmatched. Germline values: CDR1 SGHNT, CDR2 YENEEA. CDR3 in DNA: TGTGCCAGCAGCCCCGGACAGGCGTCTACTGAAGCTTTCTTT. It codes for CASSPGQASTEAFF.

The J gene is TRBJ1-6, the V gene TRBV25-1; 8 nucleotides align to TRBD1. Trimming at V came to 2 bases and at J to 11 bases, leaving 5 bases not matched to a gene. The CDR3 runs 14 residues. In germline, CDR1 is MGHDK, CDR2 SYGVNS. The CDR3 loop is CASSEGTGLTPLHF. In DNA form, the CDR3 reads TGTGCCAGCAGTGAAGGGACAGGTTTAACACCCCTCCACTTT.

The chain joins TRBV5-8 to TRBJ1-2, with D uncertain. V lost 3 bases and J 3 bases, leaving 12 bases between the germline ends. The germline CDR1 and CDR2 sequences are SGHTS and YDEGEE. The length of the CDR3 is 14 residues. The DNA for the CDR3 is TGTGCCAGCAGCTCGGAGATCGGAGACTATGGCTACACCTTC. The encoded protein is CASSSEIGDYGYTF.

V is TRBV9 and J is TRBJ2-1, with a weak D call TRBD2 (7 bases). Germline CDR1 and CDR2: SGDLS and YYNGEE. Deletions cut 2 bases from V and 10 bases from J, with 16 bases between. This CDR3 has 14 residues. The chain's CDR3 is CASSVEGGPEEQFF. The CDR3 DNA reads TGTGCCAGCAGCGTGGAGGGGGGGCCAGAAGAGCAGTTCTTC.

V usage is TRBV29-1 and J usage is TRBJ2-7; TRBD1 aligns across 9 bases. From germline, CDR1 is SQVTM and CDR2 ANQGSEA. J was trimmed by 0 bases and V by 3 bases; bases with no gene match: 15. The CDR3 has 18 residues. This CDR3 is CSVEGEWDRADSSYEQYF. CDR3 DNA sequence: TGCAGCGTTGAGGGAGAATGGGACAGGGCGGATTCCTCCTACGAGCAGTACTTC.

V and J are TRBV11-2 and TRBJ2-3, with 13 bases that match TRBD2. CDR1 and CDR2 (germline): SGHAT, FQNNGV. The trim removed 5 bases at V and 1 base at J, leaving 3 bases unmatched. The CDR3 is made up of 16 amino acids. CDR3 sequence: CASSVGLAGGTDTQYF. In nucleotides, the CDR3 is TGTGCCAGCAGCGTAGGACTAGCGGGGGGCACAGATACGCAGTATTTT.

The chain is built from TRBV7-9 and TRBJ1-1; D unclear. CDR3 length: 15 residues. Germline-derived CDR1 and CDR2 are SEHNR and FQNEAQ (reference sequence). V was clipped by 6 bases and J by 0 bases, with 14 bases between them. The CDR3 DNA is TGTGCCAGCAGGCCGGGGAGTTCAATGAACACTGAAGCTTTCTTT. Translated, it gives CASRPGSSMNTEAFF. Using reference TRBV7-9 and TRBJ1-1 for the parts outside the CDR3, the full variable domain is DTGVSQNPRHKITKRGQNVTFRCDPISEHNRLYWYRQTLGQGPEFLTYFQNEAQLEKSRLLSDRFSAERPKGSFSTLEIQRTEQGDSAMYLCASRPGSSMNTEAFFGQGTRLTVV.

The chain uses TRBV7-8 and TRBJ1-2, with TRBD1 identical over 9 bases. The V and J ends lost 1 base and 8 bases, in that order; junction bases with no gene match: 5. Germline-derived CDR1 and CDR2 are SGHVS and FQNEAQ. CDR3 length: 14 residues. CDR3 loop: CASSLGTGVGGYTF. As DNA, the CDR3 is TGTGCCAGCAGCTTAGGGACAGGGGTTGGCGGCTACACCTTC.

The chain recombines TRBV28 with TRBJ2-2; 10 positions match TRBD1. The CDR3 totals 17 residues. V was clipped by 5 bases and J by 3 bases; unmatched bases: 9. The germline CDR1 and CDR2 sequences are MDHEN and SYDVKM. CDR3 in amino acids: CASSGPGQGIDTGELFF. The CDR3 DNA reads TGTGCCAGCAGTGGCCCGGGACAGGGGATTGACACCGGGGAGCTGTTTTTT.

The genes are TRBV7-2 and TRBJ1-5; D is perhaps TRBD1 (5 bases). This CDR3 comprises 14 residues. Trimming cost V 1 base and J 8 bases, with 12 bases left between them. Germline CDR1 SGHTA, CDR2 FQGNSA. The CDR3 reads CASSLVGGKEPQHF. The CDR3 DNA reads as TGTGCCAGCAGCTTAGTCGGGGGGAAGGAGCCCCAGCATTTT.

This clone came up a few times. V gene TRBV14 combines with J gene TRBJ2-3; 10 bases are a match to TRBD1. With V trimmed by 4 bases and J by 2 bases, 3 bases remained unmatched. There are 15 residues in the CDR3. In germline, CDR1 is SGHDN, CDR2 FVKESK. CDR3 in DNA: TGTGCCAGCAGCCGTAGACAGGGGGCCACAGATACGCAGTATTTT. Its protein product is CASSRRQGATDTQYF. Using reference TRBV14 and TRBJ2-3 for the parts outside the CDR3, the full variable domain is EAGVTQFPSHSVIEKGQTVTLRCDPISGHDNLYWYRRVMGKEIKFLLHFVKESKQDESGMPNNRFLAERTGGTYSTLKVQPAELEDSGVYFCASSRRQGATDTQYFGPGTRLTVL.

V gene TRBV5-1 combines with J gene TRBJ2-3; 9 bases agree with TRBD2. The junction had 0 bases not matched to a gene; V was cut back by 0 bases and J by 1 base. Germline V gene data show CDR1 as SGHRS and CDR2 as YFSETQ. The CDR3 has 15 amino acids. The CDR3 DNA is TGCGCCAGCAGCTTGGGGACTAGCGGCACAGATACGCAGTATTTT. As protein: CASSLGTSGTDTQYF.

This clone was seen more than once but under ten times. The chain combines TRBV30 with TRBJ2-7; tentative D call: TRBD2 (6 bases). The V gene lost 5 bases and the J gene lost 1 base, with 9 bases spanning the gap. CDR3 size: 12 residues. Germline CDR1 GTSNPN, CDR2 SVGIG (reference sequence). CDR3 DNA: TGTGCCTGGGACCGGGGGTCCTACGAGCAGTACTTC. This encodes CAWDRGSYEQYF.

The V and J genes are TRBV7-9 and TRBJ1-5, with 7 bases matching TRBD1. CDR1 and CDR2 from the germline V gene are SEHNR and FQNEAQ (reference sequence). CDR3 length: 17 residues. V trimming: 6 bases; J trimming: 1 base; junction bases outside the gene matches: 12. The CDR3 loop reads CASSIPRQGQSNQPQHF. CDR3 DNA sequence: TGTGCCAGCAGTATCCCTAGACAGGGACAAAGCAATCAGCCCCAGCATTTT.

The chain carries TRBV6-6 and TRBJ1-2, with 7 bases fitting TRBD1. The CDR3 spans 12 residues. Germline V lookup: CDR1 MNHNY, CDR2 SVGAGI (reference sequence). V lost 6 bases to trimming and J lost 2 bases; unmatched junction nucleotides: 0. Here the CDR3 reads CASRGQNYGYTF. The CDR3 coding sequence is TGTGCCAGCAGGGGACAGAACTATGGCTACACCTTC.

The J gene is TRBJ1-1, the V gene TRBV18; TRBD1 aligns across 8 bases. Per the germline V gene, CDR1 is KGHSH and CDR2 is LQKENI. CDR3 length: 13 residues. With V trimmed by 4 bases and J by 8 bases, 6 bases remained unmatched. CDR3 amino acids: CASSHIRDREAFF. CDR3 bases: TGTGCCAGCTCACATATAAGGGACAGGGAAGCTTTCTTT.

This chain links TRBV5-4 with TRBJ2-1, with 9 bases matching TRBD2. The CDR3 totals 16 residues. Trimming removed 0 bases from V and 7 bases from J; junction bases left unmatched: 8. Per the germline V gene, CDR1 is SGHNT and CDR2 is YYREEE (reference sequence). CDR3 coding DNA: TGTGCCAGCAGCTTGGGGGCGGGGGGGCTCGAGAATGAGCAGTTCTTC. Its protein product is CASSLGAGGLENEQFF.

The DNA of the CDR3 is TGTGCCACCAGCAGAGACCAGCCGACAGGGCGAGAGACCCAGTACTTC. Translation gives CATSRDQPTGRETQYF. The V call is TRBV15, the J call TRBJ2-5; 7 bases fit TRBD1. The trim removed 0 bases at V and 4 bases at J, leaving 8 bases unmatched. Germline-derived CDR1 and CDR2 are LNHNV and YYDKDF (reference sequence). The CDR3 is 16 residues long. The full variable domain, its missing parts supplied by reference TRBV15 and TRBJ2-5, is DAMVIQNPRYQVTQFGKPVTLSCSQTLNHNVMYWYQQKSSQAPKLLFHYYDKDFNNEADTPDNFQSRRPNTSFCFLDIRSPGLGDTAMYLCATSRDQPTGRETQYFGPGTRLLVL.

The chain uses TRBV19 and TRBJ1-6; D might be TRBD1 (6 bases). This CDR3 has 14 amino acids. Germline lookup yields CDR1 LNHDA and CDR2 SQIVND (reference sequence). V was clipped by 4 bases and J by 10 bases, with 14 bases between them. CDR3 in amino acids: CASSTQGLQSPLHF. The CDR3 bases are TGTGCCAGTAGTACTCAGGGGTTACAGTCACCCCTCCACTTT.

V is TRBV14 and J is TRBJ2-1, with 12 bases that match TRBD2. The CDR3 has 14 residues. Germline CDR1 SGHDN, CDR2 FVKESK. Germline trimming cut 6 bases from V and 8 bases from J; bases unmatched to any gene: 5. The chain's CDR3 is CASRRLAGEDEQFF. CDR3 DNA: TGTGCCAGCAGAAGACTAGCGGGGGAGGATGAGCAGTTCTTC.

The rearrangement joins TRBV6-6 to TRBJ1-2, with TRBD1 matching 10 bases. Unmatched junction bases numbered 10, after V lost 6 bases and J lost 6 bases. The germline gives CDR1 MNHNY, CDR2 SVGAGI (reference sequence). CDR3 length equals 15 residues. The CDR3 DNA sequence: TGTGCCAGCAGGGTCCCGGGACAGGGGAAGGATGGCTACACCTTC. Its protein product is CASRVPGQGKDGYTF.

This chain joins TRBV4-1 and TRBJ1-1; no firm D call. The V gene's germline CDR1 is MGHRA and CDR2 YSYEKL. The CDR3 spans 15 residues. The ends were cut back, 0 bases at V and 1 base at J, with 9 bases in the middle. CDR3 loop: CASSQDFPRNTEAFF. The CDR3 region has the DNA TGCGCCAGCAGCCAAGATTTTCCCAGGAACACTGAAGCTTTCTTT.

This chain connects TRBV28 to TRBJ2-1, with D maybe TRBD1 (6 bases). Germline assignment: CDR1 MDHEN and CDR2 SYDVKM. V lost 3 bases and J lost 1, with 10 bases in between. The CDR3 is 15 residues long. The CDR3 protein is CASSFGQRSYNEQFF. DNA for the CDR3: TGTGCCAGCAGTTTCGGACAGAGGTCCTACAATGAGCAGTTCTTC.

The rearrangement links TRBV6-5 to TRBJ2-1; 14 bases line up with TRBD2. This CDR3 is 15 amino acids long. Germline V gene sequence: CDR1 MNHEY, CDR2 SVGAGI. J gave up 10 bases and V 5 bases, and 7 bases lay outside the gene matches. The CDR3 DNA reads as TGTGCCAGCAGTCAGACTAGCGGGGGGGCCGGAGAGCAGTTCTTC. It translates to CASSQTSGGAGEQFF.